These 25 T cell receptor beta chains came from one sample sequenced in a study of blood T cells in healthy people across ages. Using a J-beta primer mix together with a sample-barcoded 5' primer, a second PCR was run for roughly 7 to 12 cycles. TCRdb re-derived calls from the 5' RACE reads in MiXCR, one entry per CDR3 protein. The sample consists of approximately 580,000 distinct CDR3 sequences, approximately 25% of them appearing once. The sample was also linked to a second study, of T cells of mothers and their children.

The sample taken for sequencing was blood. The receptors shown here come from a boy aged 5-17 years in good health.

This clonotype has only a few counts. The chain is built from TRBV6-5 and TRBJ2-2; D is possibly TRBD1 (5 bases). Germline V gives CDR1 MNHEY, CDR2 SVGAGI. Trimming removed 2 bases at V and 4 bases at J, with 17 bases between. The CDR3 sequence is 17 residues long. CDR3 in amino acids: CASSYSPRVWVTGELFF. Written as DNA, the CDR3 is TGTGCCAGCAGTTACAGTCCCAGGGTGTGGGTCACCGGGGAGCTGTTTTTT.

V usage is TRBV11-2 and J usage is TRBJ2-7, with D perhaps matching TRBD2 (5 bases). The CDR3 covers 13 residues. Trimming took 8 bases from V and 4 from J, leaving 15 bases between them. Germline CDR1 reads SGHAT; CDR2 reads FQNNGV. In DNA, the CDR3 is TGTGCCAGCGAGTGGACTGAGACTTACGAGCAGTACTTC. Residues: CASEWTETYEQYF.

This clonotype was seen more than once but under ten times. The chain is built from TRBV20-1 and TRBJ2-2; no reliable D call. In germline, CDR1 is DFQATT, CDR2 SNEGSKA (reference sequence). This CDR3 spans 17 amino acids. V was shortened by 2 bases and J by 2 bases, with 18 bases between the two germline ends. The CDR3 is CSARTRLSRQNTGELFF. The DNA of the CDR3 is TGCAGTGCTAGAACCCGGCTTAGCCGGCAAAACACCGGGGAGCTGTTTTTT.

This clonotype was found many times. The V and J genes are TRBV29-1 and TRBJ2-4; TRBD2 aligns across 11 bases. With V trimmed by 4 bases and J by 6 bases, 2 bases remained unmatched. Per germline, CDR1 SQVTM and CDR2 ANQGSEA. The CDR3 contains 13 residues. CDR3 region: CSVGTSGRNIQYF. The CDR3 DNA follows: TGCAGCGTTGGCACTAGCGGGAGAAACATTCAGTACTTC.

The chain recombines TRBV7-9 with TRBJ1-2; tentative D call: TRBD1 (5 bases). Trimming pared 1 base from V and 5 bases from J, leaving 20 bases between. CDR3 size: 17 residues. Germline V lookup: CDR1 SEHNR, CDR2 FQNEAQ (reference sequence). CDR3 sequence: CASSLGEGRASSYGYTF. CDR3 DNA sequence: TGTGCCAGCAGCTTAGGTGAGGGACGGGCTTCATCTTATGGCTACACCTTC.

In its sample, this clonotype was seen a few times. The chain recombines TRBV7-2 with TRBJ1-2; TRBD1 aligns across 8 bases. The germline V gene encodes CDR1 SGHTA and CDR2 FQGNSA. The CDR3 is 16 residues long. J lost 2 bases, V lost 5 bases, and 10 bases had no gene match. DNA for the CDR3: TGTGCCAGCAGCAGCTCCCGCCGGACAGGGAACTATGGCTACACCTTC. Amino acids: CASSSSRRTGNYGYTF.

In DNA, the CDR3 is TGTGCCAGCAGTTACTCAACAGGGGGAGCCGGGGAGCTGTTTTTT. Its translation is CASSYSTGGAGELFF. The chain carries TRBV6-5 and TRBJ2-2, with 8 bases fitting TRBD1. This CDR3 is built from 15 residues. Trimming at V came to 0 bases and at J to 6 bases, leaving 3 bases not matched to a gene. Germline lookup yields CDR1 MNHEY and CDR2 SVGAGI.

For this clonotype: A read error is likely, as this CDR3 ends without the conserved phenylalanine or tryptophan. This rearrangement joins TRBV7-2 to TRBJ2-7; D is unclear. The germline V and J ends were trimmed by 3 bases and 4 bases, with 10 bases remaining between them. The V gene's germline CDR1 is SGHTA and CDR2 FQGNSA. The CDR3 runs to 13 residues. The CDR3 DNA is TGTGCCAGCAGCTTCGGAACTGGGTACGAGCAGTACTCC. This translates into CASSFGTGYEQYS.

This clonotype was counted a few times. V gene TRBV4-3 combines with J gene TRBJ2-7, with 9 bases matching TRBD2. In germline, CDR1 is LGHNA, CDR2 YSLEER. V gave up 1 base and J gave up 0 bases; unmatched junction bases: 4. The CDR3 has 16 residues. The CDR3 DNA reads TGCGCCAGCAGCCAAGCGGTGACTAGCGGCTCCTACGAGCAGTACTTC. It encodes CASSQAVTSGSYEQYF.

This clonotype has only a few counts. The V call is TRBV7-6, the J call TRBJ1-1; D not resolved. Trimming shortened V by 3 bases and J by 7 bases, and 9 bases separated the two germline ends. In germline, CDR1 is SGHVS, CDR2 FNYEAQ. The CDR3 extends over 12 amino acids. CDR3 region: CASSLNRFEAFF. The CDR3 DNA is TGTGCCAGCAGCTTGAATCGATTTGAAGCTTTCTTT. The entire variable domain, with the rest obtained from reference TRBV7-6 and TRBJ1-1, is as follows: GAGVSQSPRYKVTKRGQDVALRCDPISGHVSLYWYRQALGQGPEFLTYFNYEAQQDKSGLPNDRFSAERPEGSISTLTIQRTEQRDSAMYRCASSLNRFEAFFGQGTRLTVV.

This chain joins TRBV24-1 and TRBJ2-5; 11 bases are shared with TRBD2. CDR1 is KGHDR and CDR2 is SFDVKD in the germline V gene. The trim removed 4 bases at V and 5 bases at J, leaving 2 bases unmatched. The length of the CDR3 is 14 residues. CDR3 sequence reads: CATSDLAGGETQYF. Written as DNA, the CDR3 is TGTGCCACCAGTGACTTAGCGGGAGGGGAGACCCAGTACTTC.

This clonotype showed up just once. A much more abundant neighbour one base away suggests this may be a read error. The CDR3, as DNA: TGTCCCAGCAGTGGACAGGGGGGGGTAGTGCAGTTCTTC. As protein: CPSSGQGGVVQFF. V usage is TRBV2 and J usage is TRBJ2-1, with 10 positions matching TRBD1. The CDR3 consists of 13 residues. In germline, CDR1 is SNHLY, CDR2 FYNNEI.

The chain combines TRBV12-3 or TRBV12-4 with TRBJ1-2, with TRBD1 matching 11 bases. This CDR3 is 16 amino acids long. The V and J ends lost 5 bases and 7 bases, in that order; junction bases with no gene match: 12. CDR3 DNA: TGTGCCAGCAGTCAGTCCGGGACAGGGGGTATAGCTGGCTACACCTTC. Translating it yields CASSQSGTGGIAGYTF.

The rearrangement joins TRBV4-1 to TRBJ2-7; 7 nucleotides line up with TRBD1. Germline V lookup: CDR1 MGHRA, CDR2 YSYEKL. After removal of 5 bases from V and 2 bases from J, the junction contained 9 bases not matched to a gene. This CDR3 is built from 15 residues. CDR3 residues: CASSNRTGLTYEQYF. DNA for the CDR3: TGCGCCAGCAGCAACCGGACAGGCCTTACCTACGAGCAGTACTTC.

This clonotype turned up a few times. The V gene is TRBV7-9, the J gene TRBJ2-5, with 9 bases identical to TRBD2. The DNA end lines up better with TRBJ2-7; the J call may be wrong. Germline assignment: CDR1 SEHNR and CDR2 FQNEAQ (reference sequence). The CDR3 sequence is 15 residues long. The CDR3 is CASSFYSGSSYEQYF. DNA of the CDR3: TGTGCCAGCAGCTTTTATAGCGGGAGCTCCTACGAGCAGTACTTC.

This clonotype was detected only a few times. V gene TRBV6-1 combines with J gene TRBJ2-1, with D perhaps matching TRBD2 (7 bases). CDR3 length: 15 residues. Germline CDR1 MNHNS, CDR2 SASEGT. V lost 6 bases, J lost 7 bases, and 19 bases lay in between. The CDR3 nucleotides read TGTGCCAGCAGGGTAGGGGGGGAGGGCCGTAATGAGCAGTTCTTC. Amino acid sequence: CASRVGGEGRNEQFF.

At least ten counts were recorded for this clonotype. The chain links TRBV21-1 to TRBJ2-7; TRBD1 is the table's D call and was not checked against the DNA. TRBV21-1 is recorded as a pseudogene. This CDR3 spans 14 amino acids. CDR3 sequence: CASSTRGYSYEQYF. The CDR3 nucleotides are TGTGCCAGCAGCACCAGGGGGTACTCCTACGAGCAGTACTTC.

This clonotype was seen only a few times. This chain uses TRBV30 with TRBJ2-5; D perhaps matches TRBD2 (6 bases). Looked up from germline, CDR1 is GTSNPN and CDR2 is SVGIG (reference sequence). The germline V and J ends were trimmed by 3 bases and 1 base, with 9 bases remaining between them. This CDR3 has 13 residues. The CDR3 region has the DNA TGTGCCTGGAGCTTGGGGGGCCAAGAGACCCAGTACTTC. Encoded protein: CAWSLGGQETQYF.

This clonotype came up a few times. The V call is TRBV9, the J call TRBJ2-7, with 9 bases aligning to TRBD2. The V gene's germline CDR1 is SGDLS and CDR2 YYNGEE. The CDR3 loop spans 14 amino acids. V shed 3 bases, J shed 0 bases, and the junction held 1 base outside the gene matches. The CDR3 here is CASSDSGSSYEQYF. The CDR3 DNA reads as TGTGCCAGCAGCGATAGCGGGAGCTCCTACGAGCAGTACTTC. Full variable domain (rest looked up from reference TRBV9 and TRBJ2-7): DSGVTQTPKHLITATGQRVTLRCSPRSGDLSVYWYQQSLDQGLQFLIQYYNGEERAKGNILERFSAQQFPDLHSELNLSSLELGDSALYFCASSDSGSSYEQYFGPGTRLTVT.

V and J are TRBV7-2 and TRBJ2-7; possibly TRBD1 for D (6 bases). The CDR3 is 12 amino acids. Trimming pared 4 bases from V and 5 bases from J, leaving 9 bases between. Germline-derived CDR1 and CDR2 are SGHTA and FQGNSA. The CDR3 spells CASSSPGDEQYF. The CDR3 DNA reads as TGTGCCAGCAGCTCCCCAGGGGACGAGCAGTACTTC.

V usage is TRBV7-9 and J usage is TRBJ2-5; 10 bases align to TRBD2. CDR1 is SEHNR and CDR2 is FQNEAQ in the germline V gene (reference sequence). With 2 bases clipped from V and 3 bases from J, the junction kept 3 bases outside the gene matches. The CDR3 spans 15 residues. The CDR3 bases are TGTGCCAGCAGCTTACTAGCGGGGGCCGAAGAGACCCAGTACTTC. Encoded protein: CASSLLAGAEETQYF.

This clonotype was picked up many times. This sequence joins TRBV15 and TRBJ1-5; 9 bases align to TRBD1. The CDR3 sequence is 16 residues long. The V gene end was trimmed by 4 bases and the J gene end by 3 bases; junction bases not matched to a gene: 7. CDR1 is LNHNV and CDR2 is YYDKDF in the germline V gene (reference sequence). The CDR3 sequence: CATSNRDRDPNQPQHF. The CDR3 DNA reads as TGTGCCACCAGCAACCGGGACAGGGATCCCAATCAGCCCCAGCATTTT.

This chain connects TRBV5-1 to TRBJ2-4, with no clear D. This CDR3 spans 15 amino acids. The V gene's germline CDR1 is SGHRS and CDR2 YFSETQ. Trimming cost V 0 bases and J 1 base, with 8 bases left between them. The CDR3 protein is CASSLALGAKNIQYF. The CDR3 coding sequence is TGCGCCAGCAGCTTGGCCCTCGGGGCCAAAAACATTCAGTACTTC.

V usage is TRBV5-5 and J usage is TRBJ2-7; 7 bases are shared with TRBD2. Germline CDR1 is SGHKS and CDR2 is YYEKEE (reference sequence). V gave up 4 bases and J gave up 1 base; unmatched junction bases: 8. The CDR3 has 15 amino acids. CDR3 sequence: CASSRDWGGSYEQYF. In DNA, the CDR3 is TGTGCCAGCAGCCGGGACTGGGGAGGGTCCTACGAGCAGTACTTC.

This chain uses TRBV2 with TRBJ2-4; 11 bases are a match to TRBD2. The ends lost 8 bases at V and 7 bases at J; junction bases unmatched: 13. This CDR3 has 16 residues. Germline V gives CDR1 SNHLY, CDR2 FYNNEI. The CDR3 region is CASCQLAGGTWNIQYF. In DNA form, the CDR3 reads TGTGCCAGCTGTCAGCTAGCGGGGGGTACCTGGAACATTCAGTACTTC.